This T cell receptor beta chain is drawn from a study of cytomegalovirus exposure and HLA in healthy donors. Study-wide results and caveats: For presence/absence analyses, sequencing depth was assumed to be roughly uniform across donors.

The CDR3 extends over 14 amino acids. V was clipped by 6 bases and J by 8 bases; unmatched bases: 11. The germline gives CDR1 MDHEN, CDR2 SYDVKM. The sample holds one count of this clone. Its antigen is not known. PCR used 60 Vbeta primers and 13 Jbeta primers. TCRdb keeps only in-frame clones here, not all; method: immunoSEQ multiplex PCR. The data contain 200,000 to 300,000 clones, approximately 84% of them seen just once; the ten biggest clones take up approximately 2%. The TCR comes from a woman aged 40 to 55 in good health and CMV-seropositive. Sequencing was done on a sample of PBMCs. This chain links TRBV28 with TRBJ1-2, with TRBD1 identical over 8 bases. The CDR3 DNA reads as TGTGCCAGCAGACAGGGGGGACTTGAGAGAGGCTACACCTTC. Its translation is CASRQGGLERGYTF.